This T cell receptor (beta chain) was captured by sequencing in a study of T-cell memory formation after mild COVID-19. Study context: In these data, TCR clusters were largely donor specific.

Germline V gives CDR1 SGHRS, CDR2 YFSETQ. The CDR3 has 15 residues. V lost 4 bases to trimming and J lost 0 bases; unmatched junction nucleotides: 5. TCRdb re-called the 5' RACE reads through MiXCR, storing one row per CDR3 protein. The sample lists roughly 170,000 distinct CDR3 sequences; approximately 17% were seen once. Sequenced material: PBMCs or a T cell subset sorted from them (not recorded which). V is TRBV5-1 and J is TRBJ2-3; 7 nucleotides agree with TRBD2. The sequence was obtained from a man in his late teens or twenties who had mild COVID-19 (a few samples of this study predate the infection). Cell type and time point are not known. CDR3: CASSQRGESTDTQYF. In nucleotides, the CDR3 is TGCGCCAGCAGCCAACGGGGGGAAAGCACAGATACGCAGTATTTT.